This TCR beta chain was recovered during a study of T cell repertoires in ileal Crohn's disease. Regarding the study as a whole: Active smokers at surgery had more clonal expansions than non-smokers. All patients with clonality above 26.8% had endoscopic recurrence.

Points on this clone: The antigen remains unidentified.

TCRB immunosequencing input was around 540 nanograms of biopsy DNA per sample. Measured with immunoSEQ multiplex PCR; TCRdb has only the in-frame clones, and not every one. The repertoire holds approximately 11,000 clones, with 79% as singletons. The time point was: neoterminal ileum biopsy at postoperative endoscopy, about 6 months after surgery. The sequencing input was ileal tissue. The receptor was isolated from an adult with Crohn's disease.

In DNA form, the CDR3 reads TGTGCCATACCCCCAGGGGCCCGCGGCGAGCAGTACTTC. Translation: CAIPPGARGEQYF. This chain links TRBV10-3 with TRBJ2-7; a weak D match, TRBD1 (6 bases). Germline-derived CDR1 and CDR2 are ENHRY and SYGVKD. The CDR3 length is 13 residues. V shed 9 bases and J shed 6 bases, with 18 bases lying between them.